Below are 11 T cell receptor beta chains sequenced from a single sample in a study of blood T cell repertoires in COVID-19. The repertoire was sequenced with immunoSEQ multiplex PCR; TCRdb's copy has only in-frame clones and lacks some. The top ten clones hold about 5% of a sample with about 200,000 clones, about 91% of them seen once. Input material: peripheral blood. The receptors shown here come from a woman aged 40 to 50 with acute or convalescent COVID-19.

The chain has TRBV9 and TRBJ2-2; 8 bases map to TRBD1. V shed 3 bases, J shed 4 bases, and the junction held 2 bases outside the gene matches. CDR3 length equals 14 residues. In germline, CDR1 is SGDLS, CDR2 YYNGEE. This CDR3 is CASSAGTGTGELFF. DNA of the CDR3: TGTGCCAGCAGCGCCGGGACAGGCACCGGGGAGCTGTTTTTT.

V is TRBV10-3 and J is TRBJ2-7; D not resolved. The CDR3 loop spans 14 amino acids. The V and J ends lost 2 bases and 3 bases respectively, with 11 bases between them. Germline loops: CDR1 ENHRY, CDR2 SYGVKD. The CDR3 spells CAISERSVLYEQYV. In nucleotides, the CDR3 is TGTGCCATCAGTGAGCGAAGCGTTCTCTACGAGCAGTACGTC.

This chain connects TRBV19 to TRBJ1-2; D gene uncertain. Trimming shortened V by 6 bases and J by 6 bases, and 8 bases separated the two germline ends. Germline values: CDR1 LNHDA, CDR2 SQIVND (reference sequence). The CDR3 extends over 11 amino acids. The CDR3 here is CASRVRDGYTF. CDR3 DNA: TGTGCCAGTAGAGTCCGGGATGGCTACACCTTC.

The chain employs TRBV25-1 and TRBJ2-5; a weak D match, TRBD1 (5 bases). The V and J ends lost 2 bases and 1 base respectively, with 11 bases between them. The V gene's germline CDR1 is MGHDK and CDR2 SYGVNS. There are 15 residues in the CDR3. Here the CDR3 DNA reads TGTGCCAGCAGTGAACGGCGGACAAGCCAAGAGACCCAGTACTTC. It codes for CASSERRTSQETQYF.

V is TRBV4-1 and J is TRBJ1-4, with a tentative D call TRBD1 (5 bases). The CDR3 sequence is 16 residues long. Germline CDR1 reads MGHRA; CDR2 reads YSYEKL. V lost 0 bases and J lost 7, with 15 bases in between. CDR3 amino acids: CASSQDQRGLAEKLFF. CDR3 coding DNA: TGCGCCAGCAGCCAAGATCAAAGGGGCTTGGCTGAAAAACTGTTTTTT.

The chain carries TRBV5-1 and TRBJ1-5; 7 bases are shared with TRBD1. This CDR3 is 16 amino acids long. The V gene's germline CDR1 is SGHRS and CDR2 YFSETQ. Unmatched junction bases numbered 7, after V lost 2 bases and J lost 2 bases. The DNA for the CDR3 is TGCGCCAGCAGCTTCATCAGGGGGAGCGGCAATCAGCCCCAGCATTTT. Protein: CASSFIRGSGNQPQHF.

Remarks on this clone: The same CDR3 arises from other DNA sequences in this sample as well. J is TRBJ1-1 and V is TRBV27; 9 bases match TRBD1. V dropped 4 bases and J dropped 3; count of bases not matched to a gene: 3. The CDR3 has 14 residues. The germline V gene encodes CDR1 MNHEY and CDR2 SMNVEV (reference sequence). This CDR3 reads CASSYGTGYTEAFF. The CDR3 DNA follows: TGTGCCAGCAGTTACGGGACAGGGTACACTGAAGCTTTCTTT.

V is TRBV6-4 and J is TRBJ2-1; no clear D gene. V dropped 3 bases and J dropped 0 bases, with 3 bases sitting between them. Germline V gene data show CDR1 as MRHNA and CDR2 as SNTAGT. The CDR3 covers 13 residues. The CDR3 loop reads CASSESSYNEQFF. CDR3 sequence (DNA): TGTGCCAGCAGTGAGAGCTCCTACAATGAGCAGTTCTTC.

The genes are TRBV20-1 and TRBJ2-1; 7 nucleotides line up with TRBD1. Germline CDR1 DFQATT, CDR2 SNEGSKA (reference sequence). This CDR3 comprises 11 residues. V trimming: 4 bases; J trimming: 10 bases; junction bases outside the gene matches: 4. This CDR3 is CSAMTGLEQFF. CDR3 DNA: TGCAGTGCTATGACAGGGTTGGAGCAGTTCTTC.

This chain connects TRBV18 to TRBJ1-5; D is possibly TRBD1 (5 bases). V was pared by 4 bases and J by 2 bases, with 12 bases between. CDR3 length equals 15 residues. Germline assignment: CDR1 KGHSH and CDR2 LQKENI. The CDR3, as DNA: TGTGCCAGCTCACGTCAGGGCTCGGGCAATCAGCCCCAGCATTTT. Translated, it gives CASSRQGSGNQPQHF. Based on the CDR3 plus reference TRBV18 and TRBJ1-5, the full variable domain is NAGVMQNPRHLVRRRGQEARLRCSPMKGHSHVYWYRQLPEEGLKFMVYLQKENIIDESGMPKERFSAEFPKEGPSILRIQQVVRGDSAAYFCASSRQGSGNQPQHFGDGTRLSIL.

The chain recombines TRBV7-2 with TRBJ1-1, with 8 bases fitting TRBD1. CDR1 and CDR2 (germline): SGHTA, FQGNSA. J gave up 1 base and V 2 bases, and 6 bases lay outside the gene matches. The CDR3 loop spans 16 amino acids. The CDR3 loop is CASSLSADRGNTEAFF. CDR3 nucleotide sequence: TGTGCCAGCAGCTTAAGTGCTGACAGGGGGAACACTGAAGCTTTCTTT.